These 6 T cell receptor beta chains were sequenced from one sample in a study of blood T cell repertoires in COVID-19. Here immunoSEQ multiplex PCR was the method, and the copy in TCRdb shows in-frame clones only, minus some. Of some 70,000 clones in the sample, roughly four fifths were seen once. Material for sequencing was peripheral blood. The receptors here all came from a woman in her 70s with acute or convalescent COVID-19.

This clone occurred once. V gene TRBV29-1 combines with J gene TRBJ2-7, with D perhaps TRBD2 (5 bases). Trimming removed 1 base at V and 5 bases at J, with 9 bases between. The germline CDR1 and CDR2 sequences are SQVTM and ANQGSEA. CDR3 size: 12 residues. CDR3 bases: TGCAGCGTTGAAGGACTACTGAACGAGCAGTACTTC. Its translation is CSVEGLLNEQYF.

This chain uses TRBV10-3 with TRBJ1-6, with 7 bases identical to TRBD1. This CDR3 has 18 amino acids. Germline lookup yields CDR1 ENHRY and CDR2 SYGVKD. The J segment lost 0 bases and the V segment lost 2 bases, leaving 7 bases of the junction unmatched. In DNA form, the CDR3 reads TGTGCCATCAGTGAGAGGGGGCTAACGATCTCCTATAATTCACCCCTCCACTTT. Amino acid sequence: CAISERGLTISYNSPLHF.

This clone has just one count. Written as DNA, the CDR3 is TGCGCCAGCAGCCCGGGACCGGGACAGGGGGTCGATACGCAGTATTTT. Residues: CASSPGPGQGVDTQYF. V is TRBV5-1 and J is TRBJ2-3, with TRBD1 identical over 11 bases. The CDR3 is made up of 16 amino acids. Germline assignment: CDR1 SGHRS and CDR2 YFSETQ. Trimming took 4 bases from V and 6 from J; bases not matched to a gene: 10. The full variable domain, in which reference TRBV5-1 and TRBJ2-3 provide the parts outside the CDR3, is KAGVTQTPRYLIKTRGQQVTLSCSPISGHRSVSWYQQTPGQGLQFLFEYFSETQRNKGNFPGRFSGRQFSNSRSEMNVSTLELGDSALYLCASSPGPGQGVDTQYFGPGTRLTVL.

J is TRBJ2-6 and V is TRBV5-8; a weak D match, TRBD1 (7 bases). The CDR3 contains 18 residues. V was cut by 1 base and J by 3 bases, with 17 bases left in between. Germline V gene sequence: CDR1 SGHTS, CDR2 YDEGEE. The CDR3 sequence is CASSLSTGLGGGANVLTF. CDR3 DNA sequence: TGTGCCAGCAGCTTGTCGACAGGGCTCGGGGGTGGGGCCAACGTCCTGACTTTC.

This clone was detected a few times. The CDR3 is CASSFTGGTEAFF. CDR3 DNA sequence: TGTGCCAGCAGCTTTACAGGGGGAACTGAAGCTTTCTTT. The gene calls are TRBV3-1 (or the pseudogene TRBV3-2) and TRBJ1-1; 8 nucleotides align to TRBD1. Germline lookup yields CDR1 LGHDT and CDR2 YNNKEL (reference sequence). This CDR3 spans 13 amino acids. The J segment lost 5 bases and the V segment lost 5 bases, leaving 4 bases of the junction unmatched.

This clone was counted between two and nine times. The V gene is TRBV6-1, the J gene TRBJ1-6, with D possibly matching TRBD1 (6 bases). Germline assignment: CDR1 MNHNS and CDR2 SASEGT. This CDR3 has 16 amino acids. Trimming took 3 bases from V and 7 from J, leaving 16 bases between them. CDR3 loop: CASSEGFRGGNSPLHF. In DNA, the CDR3 is TGTGCCAGCAGTGAGGGATTCAGGGGTGGGAATTCACCCCTCCACTTT.